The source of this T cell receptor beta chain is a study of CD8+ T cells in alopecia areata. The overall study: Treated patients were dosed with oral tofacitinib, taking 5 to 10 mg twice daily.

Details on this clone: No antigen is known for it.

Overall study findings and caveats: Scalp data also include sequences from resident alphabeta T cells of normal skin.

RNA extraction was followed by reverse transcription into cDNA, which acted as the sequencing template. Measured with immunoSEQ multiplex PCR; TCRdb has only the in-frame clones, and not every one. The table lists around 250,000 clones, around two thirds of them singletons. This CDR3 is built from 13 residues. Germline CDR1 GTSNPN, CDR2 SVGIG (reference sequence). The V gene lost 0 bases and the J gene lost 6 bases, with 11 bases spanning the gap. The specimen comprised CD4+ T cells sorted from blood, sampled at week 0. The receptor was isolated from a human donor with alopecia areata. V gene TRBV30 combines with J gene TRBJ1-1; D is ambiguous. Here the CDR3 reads CAWSVRGEAEAFF. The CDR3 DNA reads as TGTGCCTGGAGTGTACGTGGTGAGGCTGAAGCTTTCTTT.